These 30 T cell receptor beta chains share one sample of origin, sequenced in a study of cytomegalovirus exposure and HLA in healthy donors. Both 60 Vbeta primers and 13 Jbeta primers went into the PCR. Only in-frame clones appear in the TCRdb table, and some are missing; sequencing was by immunoSEQ multiplex PCR. The table includes some 150,000 clones, just under 65% detected once. The sample taken for sequencing was PBMCs. The source is a woman between 55 and 75 years old in good health and CMV-seropositive.

The chain combines TRBV30 with TRBJ1-5; D is ambiguous. The V gene lost 3 bases and the J gene lost 4 bases, with 10 bases spanning the gap. The CDR3 spans 13 residues. CDR1 and CDR2 (germline): GTSNPN, SVGIG (reference sequence). CDR3 sequence: CAWSLAANQPQHF. The CDR3 DNA follows: TGTGCCTGGAGCTTGGCGGCAAATCAGCCCCAGCATTTT.

The chain is built from TRBV5-1 and TRBJ1-4, with D perhaps matching TRBD1 (6 bases). Between the trimmed V and J ends, which lost 2 bases and 6 bases, there was a span of 11 bases. This CDR3 has 14 residues. Germline values: CDR1 SGHRS, CDR2 YFSETQ. As DNA, the CDR3 is TGCGCCAGCAGCTTTGGGGGCTCGGATGAAAAACTGTTTTTT. Amino acids: CASSFGGSDEKLFF.

The V call is TRBV19, the J call TRBJ1-2, with 7 bases identical to TRBD1. The CDR3 runs to 15 residues. Trimming took 6 bases from V and 1 from J; bases not matched to a gene: 8. Per the germline V gene, CDR1 is LNHDA and CDR2 is SQIVND (reference sequence). This CDR3 reads CASSLYSGGNYGYTF. DNA of the CDR3: TGTGCCAGTAGCCTTTACTCAGGGGGTAACTATGGCTACACCTTC.

The CDR3 DNA sequence: TGTGCCAGCAGTTTACCAGGGGCCGGCACAGATACGCAGTATTTT. It codes for CASSLPGAGTDTQYF. This chain uses TRBV28 with TRBJ2-3, with a possible D match to TRBD1 (6 bases). CDR1 is MDHEN, CDR2 SYDVKM, per germline. The length of the CDR3 is 15 residues. V was trimmed by 2 bases and J by 1 base, leaving 10 bases between them.

A few counts support this clone. V usage is TRBV5-1 and J usage is TRBJ1-4; D is possibly TRBD1 (6 bases). The length of the CDR3 is 14 residues. The ends were cut back, 2 bases at V and 11 bases at J, with 16 bases in the middle. CDR1 is SGHRS and CDR2 is YFSETQ in the germline V gene. The CDR3 reads CASSFGPQRGKLFF. The CDR3 bases are TGCGCCAGCAGCTTTGGGCCCCAAAGGGGGAAACTGTTTTTT.

The chain recombines TRBV27 with TRBJ2-7, with D hard to call. Germline V CDR1 and CDR2: MNHEY, SMNVEV (reference sequence). The V gene lost 6 bases and the J gene lost 0 bases, with 9 bases spanning the gap. This CDR3 region has 13 residues. The DNA of the CDR3 is TGTGCCAGCAGGTCTGGAGCCTCCTACGAGCAGTACTTC. Its translation: CASRSGASYEQYF.

Only a few counts were recorded for this clone. The J gene is TRBJ1-1, the V gene TRBV7-3, with D perhaps matching TRBD1 (5 bases). The CDR3 has 17 residues. Germline CDR1 and CDR2: SGHTA and FQGTGA. The V end lost 3 bases, the J end lost 0 bases, and 17 bases lay between the germline ends. The CDR3 coding sequence is TGTGCCAGCAGCTTTGGCGGGATAGGGGTCATGAACACTGAAGCTTTCTTT. Amino acid sequence: CASSFGGIGVMNTEAFF.

In its sample, this clone was seen a few times. This chain links TRBV5-8 with TRBJ2-1, with D tentatively TRBD2 (5 bases). This CDR3 is built from 13 residues. CDR1 SGHTS and CDR2 YDEGEE come from the germline V gene. Trimming cost V 4 bases and J 5 bases, with 10 bases left between them. The CDR3: CASSPRLNNEQFF. The CDR3 DNA reads TGTGCCAGCAGCCCGAGACTAAACAATGAGCAGTTCTTC.

This rearrangement joins TRBV4-1 to TRBJ1-2, with 8 positions matching TRBD1. The germline gives CDR1 MGHRA, CDR2 YSYEKL. The CDR3 is 15 amino acids. The V gene end was trimmed by 2 bases and the J gene end by 0 bases; junction bases not matched to a gene: 2. The CDR3 DNA is TGCGCCAGCAGCCAACTGACAGGGGCTAACTATGGCTACACCTTC. Translated: CASSQLTGANYGYTF.

The V and J genes are TRBV7-2 and TRBJ2-7, with a weak D call TRBD2 (6 bases). The CDR3 is 15 amino acids. V lost 1 base and J 6 bases, leaving 16 bases between the germline ends. Looked up from germline, CDR1 is SGHTA and CDR2 is FQGNSA. Here the CDR3 reads CASSLGRGGLGEQYF. In DNA, the CDR3 is TGTGCCAGCAGCTTAGGAAGGGGAGGACTCGGCGAGCAGTACTTC.

This clone was seen only a few times. V is TRBV18 and J is TRBJ1-5, with 7 bases lining up with TRBD1. This CDR3 spans 18 amino acids. With V trimmed by 5 bases and J by 0 bases, 13 bases remained unmatched. The germline gives CDR1 KGHSH, CDR2 LQKENI. CDR3 DNA sequence: TGTGCCAGCTCAGATCGTTACAGGGGAAGGGGTAGCAATCAGCCCCAGCATTTT. Translating gives CASSDRYRGRGSNQPQHF.

The chain combines TRBV10-2 with TRBJ2-7, with 13 positions matching TRBD2. CDR1 WSHSY and CDR2 SAAADI come from the germline V gene. V was pared by 4 bases and J by 5 bases, with 8 bases of the junction left unmatched. This CDR3 has 16 residues. The CDR3 nucleotides are TGCGCCAGCAGTGGAAGGGGACTAGCGGGGCCTGACGAGCAGTACTTC. As protein: CASSGRGLAGPDEQYF.

The V gene is TRBV19, the J gene TRBJ1-2, with D possibly being TRBD1 (6 bases). Germline CDR1 reads LNHDA; CDR2 reads SQIVND (reference sequence). Trimming removed 1 base from V and 4 bases from J, with 22 bases in between. This CDR3 spans 18 amino acids. The CDR3 bases are TGTGCCAGTAGTATAGGAGGGGGACAAGGGGAGCGTGGCTATGGCTACACCTTC. Translated, it gives CASSIGGGQGERGYGYTF. Using reference TRBV19 and TRBJ1-2 for the parts outside the CDR3, the full variable domain is DGGITQSPKYLFRKEGQNVTLSCEQNLNHDAMYWYRQDPGQGLRLIYYSQIVNDFQKGDIAEGYSVSREKKESFPLTVTSAQKNPTAFYLCASSIGGGQGERGYGYTFGSGTRLTVV.

V gene TRBV30 combines with J gene TRBJ2-5, with a weak D call TRBD1 (6 bases). From germline, CDR1 is GTSNPN and CDR2 SVGIG (reference sequence). The germline V and J ends were trimmed by 3 bases and 11 bases, with 7 bases remaining between them. This CDR3 has 9 amino acids. The CDR3 region has the DNA TGTGCCTGGAGGGGGGCTCAGTACTTC. Its translation: CAWRGAQYF.

The chain recombines TRBV28 with TRBJ2-4; maybe TRBD2 (6 bases). V gave up 6 bases and J gave up 8 bases, with 23 bases separating them. Per germline, CDR1 MDHEN and CDR2 SYDVKM. CDR3 length equals 16 residues. The chain's CDR3 is CASSPIGGSTRDIQYF. Written as DNA, the CDR3 is TGTGCCAGCAGCCCTATTGGGGGGAGTACTCGAGACATTCAGTACTTC.

This clone was observed a handful of times. The chain links TRBV19 to TRBJ1-5; 10 bases fit TRBD1. The trim removed 7 bases at V and 4 bases at J, leaving 10 bases unmatched. This CDR3 is built from 16 residues. Germline-derived CDR1 and CDR2 are LNHDA and SQIVND (reference sequence). The CDR3 loop reads CASKQDRGSPNQPQHF. CDR3 nucleotides: TGTGCCAGTAAACAGGACAGGGGGAGTCCGAATCAGCCCCAGCATTTT. Full variable domain (rest looked up from reference TRBV19 and TRBJ1-5): DGGITQSPKYLFRKEGQNVTLSCEQNLNHDAMYWYRQDPGQGLRLIYYSQIVNDFQKGDIAEGYSVSREKKESFPLTVTSAQKNPTAFYLCASKQDRGSPNQPQHFGDGTRLSIL.

The J gene is TRBJ2-7, the V gene TRBV11-2; a weak D match, TRBD1 (6 bases). V lost 5 bases and J 5 bases, leaving 16 bases between the germline ends. The CDR3 spans 14 residues. Germline values: CDR1 SGHAT, CDR2 FQNNGV. As DNA, the CDR3 is TGTGCCAGCAGCCTTGGGACATGGGGCGACGAGCAGTACTTC. Translated, it gives CASSLGTWGDEQYF.

In this sample, this clone turned up once. The J gene is TRBJ1-1, the V gene TRBV27; the match to TRBD1 covers 7 bases. CDR3 length equals 14 residues. Germline assignment: CDR1 MNHEY and CDR2 SMNVEV (reference sequence). The V segment lost 6 bases and the J segment 1 base; nucleotides outside the gene matches: 5. CDR3 sequence: CASRSRGKNTEAFF. DNA of the CDR3: TGTGCCAGCAGGTCCAGGGGGAAGAACACTGAAGCTTTCTTT.

The chain has TRBV19 and TRBJ2-6; tentatively, D is TRBD1 (6 bases). Germline V lookup: CDR1 LNHDA, CDR2 SQIVND (reference sequence). V shed 4 bases and J shed 3 bases, with 13 bases lying between them. The CDR3 sequence is 16 residues long. Written as DNA, the CDR3 is TGTGCCAGTAGTAACTACAGGGAGTATGGGGCCAACGTCCTGACTTTC. It encodes CASSNYREYGANVLTF.

This clone turned up a few times. This rearrangement joins TRBV18 to TRBJ2-7, with TRBD1 matching over 7 bases. This CDR3 contains 15 residues. The ends lost 0 bases at V and 0 bases at J; junction bases unmatched: 2. Looked up from germline, CDR1 is KGHSH and CDR2 is LQKENI. CDR3 region: CASSPPRTGSYEQYF. As DNA, the CDR3 is TGTGCCAGCTCACCACCGAGGACAGGCTCCTACGAGCAGTACTTC.

This clone was seen a few times. J is TRBJ2-1 and V is TRBV18; D might be TRBD2 (7 bases). V lost 2 bases and J 6 bases, leaving 14 bases between the germline ends. The CDR3 runs to 15 residues. Germline V gene sequence: CDR1 KGHSH, CDR2 LQKENI. The CDR3 sequence: CASSPYGGGSNEQFF. In DNA form, the CDR3 reads TGTGCCAGCTCACCATACGGCGGGGGCTCCAATGAGCAGTTCTTC.

The CDR3 here is CASSSWTSGRTTDTQYF. In nucleotides, the CDR3 is TGTGCCAGCAGCTCCTGGACTAGCGGGAGGACCACAGATACGCAGTATTTT. This chain uses TRBV7-2 with TRBJ2-3; 14 nucleotides align to TRBD2. The CDR3 is 17 amino acids. V shed 4 bases, J shed 2 bases, and the junction held 5 bases outside the gene matches. Looked up from germline, CDR1 is SGHTA and CDR2 is FQGNSA.

This chain uses TRBV5-1 with TRBJ1-5; the match to TRBD1 covers 7 bases. Trimming cost V 4 bases and J 5 bases; bases outside gene matches: 12. CDR3 length: 16 amino acids. Germline lookup yields CDR1 SGHRS and CDR2 YFSETQ. This CDR3 reads CASSPGDSFGYQPQHF. The CDR3 coding sequence is TGCGCCAGCAGCCCGGGGGACAGTTTTGGTTATCAGCCCCAGCATTTT.

CDR3 sequence reads: CASGPGGTSGYEQYF. CDR3 coding DNA: TGTGCCAGCGGCCCAGGAGGGACTAGCGGCTACGAGCAGTACTTC. V usage is TRBV6-5 and J usage is TRBJ2-7, with 11 bases aligning to TRBD2. The V gene's germline CDR1 is MNHEY and CDR2 SVGAGI. The CDR3 consists of 15 residues. J lost 3 bases, V lost 8 bases, and 9 bases had no gene match.

The chain links TRBV2 to TRBJ2-7; D is perhaps TRBD1 (6 bases). The length of the CDR3 is 13 residues. The germline V gene encodes CDR1 SNHLY and CDR2 FYNNEI. The V and J ends lost 6 bases and 3 bases respectively, with 12 bases between them. The CDR3 reads CASSGQRVYEQYF. In DNA, the CDR3 is TGTGCCAGCAGCGGACAGAGAGTCTACGAGCAGTACTTC.

Comment on this clone: The sample holds other DNA sequences that translate to the same CDR3. The chain couples TRBV20-1 to TRBJ2-1; D uncertain. Germline lookup yields CDR1 DFQATT and CDR2 SNEGSKA (reference sequence). Trimming took 5 bases from V and 9 from J, leaving 8 bases between them. The CDR3 consists of 10 residues. CDR3 sequence: CSAENPEQFF. CDR3 DNA sequence: TGCAGTGCTGAGAACCCTGAGCAGTTCTTC.

This chain links TRBV2 with TRBJ1-5; tentatively, D is TRBD1 (6 bases). CDR1 is SNHLY and CDR2 is FYNNEI in the germline V gene. The CDR3 is 14 amino acids. V dropped 5 bases and J dropped 5 bases, with 13 bases sitting between them. CDR3 sequence reads: CASSPGTRDQPQHF. Written as DNA, the CDR3 is TGTGCCAGCAGTCCCGGGACAAGAGATCAGCCCCAGCATTTT.

This clone occurred a few times. This rearrangement joins TRBV19 to TRBJ2-5; a possible D gene is TRBD2 (5 bases). CDR1 is LNHDA and CDR2 is SQIVND in the germline V gene (reference sequence). Trimming removed 3 bases from V and 2 bases from J, with 13 bases in between. The CDR3 covers 15 residues. The CDR3 DNA reads TGTGCCAGTAGTATGGGAGCCCGGACGCAAGAGACCCAGTACTTC. Residues: CASSMGARTQETQYF.

This clone showed up just a few times. V is TRBV9 and J is TRBJ2-7; 9 bases fit TRBD2. This CDR3 is 13 amino acids long. The ends lost 2 bases at V and 7 bases at J; junction bases unmatched: 4. Germline V gene data show CDR1 as SGDLS and CDR2 as YYNGEE. The DNA for the CDR3 is TGTGCCAGCAGCGTGCGGGAGGGGGGAGAGCAGTACTTC. Encoded protein: CASSVREGGEQYF. The full variable domain, its missing parts supplied by reference TRBV9 and TRBJ2-7, is DSGVTQTPKHLITATGQRVTLRCSPRSGDLSVYWYQQSLDQGLQFLIQYYNGEERAKGNILERFSAQQFPDLHSELNLSSLELGDSALYFCASSVREGGEQYFGPGTRLTVT.

This chain uses TRBV11-2 with TRBJ2-1; the D gene is possibly TRBD1 (5 bases). The CDR3 has 12 residues. V was pared by 5 bases and J by 9 bases, with 11 bases between. The V gene's germline CDR1 is SGHAT and CDR2 FQNNGV. This CDR3 is CASSEQGREQFF. DNA of the CDR3: TGTGCCAGCAGCGAGCAGGGTCGTGAGCAGTTCTTC.